This TCR beta chain was recorded in a study of OX40 agonist ivuxolimab in advanced cancers. Background on the study: The drug used for patients, ivuxolimab, was an agonistic anti-OX40 (CD134) antibody. Patients enrolled in dose escalation were diagnosed with hepatocellular carcinoma, melanoma, renal cell or head and neck cancer. General study points: The authors did not determine the antigen specificity of the expanded peripheral T cells.

In this sample, this clone turned up a few times. Its target is not known. Clones were sequenced by immunoSEQ multiplex PCR, and TCRdb holds only the in-frame ones, with some missing. In the table there are tens of thousands of clones, about 85% of which are singletons. The CDR3 is 14 amino acids. Germline V gene sequence: CDR1 ENHRY, CDR2 SYGVKD. V was shortened by 3 bases and J by 4 bases, with 10 bases between the two germline ends. This TCR came from an adult with an advanced solid tumor such as melanoma, head and neck, liver or kidney cancer. The sample here was CD4+ or CD8+ T cells sorted from blood, taken in a trial of the OX40 agonist ivuxolimab. This chain joins TRBV10-3 and TRBJ1-5, with D uncertain. The CDR3 is CAISEGLSNQPQHF. In nucleotides, the CDR3 is TGTGCCATCAGTGAAGGTTTAAGTAATCAGCCCCAGCATTTT.